This T cell receptor (beta chain) was obtained from a study of beta chain features in type 1 diabetes (dated by TCRdb to 2016 to 2019). As for the study more broadly: Patients and healthy donors did not differ in mean age, gender distribution, total cell number or subset yield. Naive and central memory subsets were obtained from all 30 or so donors, but regulatory and stem cell-like memory subsets were isolated from only 8 patients and roughly 8 healthy donors. The study compared the TCRB repertoires of sorted circulating CD4+ T cell subsets in recently diagnosed type 1 diabetes patients with those in matched healthy donors. Across all samples, approximately 100 million sorted cells were examined, and cell number per subset correlated strongly with RNA yield. Paper-wide results and their limitations: Because small numbers of individuals were included in the HLA sub-analyses, any influence of HLA type on TCRB rearrangement was left unresolved. Because cDNA was sequenced instead of genomic DNA, highly expressing activated cells could be over-represented, though the groups showed no difference in activation or CD3 levels. Naive, central memory and regulatory TCRB repertoires appeared to be more alike among patients than among healthy donors. A moderate but significant shortening of TCRB CDR3 length was observed in type 1 diabetes patients in all four CD4+ subsets. Shorter templates might be favored by PCR, yet because patient and control samples were amplified and corrected together, any such skew would affect both groups equally. Patients with type 1 diabetes made fewer insertions and deleted more nucleotides at VDJ recombination sites, implying thymic rearrangement abnormalities.

From each donor, a single peripheral blood sample of approximately 0.11 L on average was drawn into heparinised tubes. A BD FACSAria II was used to sort naive, central memory, regulatory and stem cell-like memory CD4+ T cells with a panel that included CD45RO, CCR7, CD25, CD127, CD95 and CD27. All sorted populations exceeded 95% purity. PBMCs were separated immediately by Lymphoprep density gradient centrifugation and were stained directly, without being cultured. So that batch effects would be minimized, each experiment stained and sorted samples in pairs, pairing one healthy donor with one patient. The High Capacity cDNA Reverse Transcription Kit was used to reverse transcribe all of the isolated RNA, meaning that expressed TCRB transcripts were what got sequenced. Deep immunoSEQ sequencing was performed on naive, central memory and regulatory T cell samples, with an average of roughly 3.6 million total reads per sample. Sorted cells were lysed in RLT buffer, and RNA was extracted using DNase-treated RNeasy Micro or Mini kits according to cell number. To prevent cross-contamination, each cell subset was processed individually, whereas patient and healthy donor samples were processed jointly. TCRB sequences were amplified from cDNA with the immunoSEQ multiplex PCR, producing 87-bp fragments spanning the CDR3 region. Sequencing of the amplicons was done on the Illumina HiSeq platform. The source study handled its data this way. Synthetic template baselines were used to correct PCR bias computationally, reads within Hamming distance 2 were collapsed together, and singletons that could not be merged were discarded. By aligning reads against IMGT, V, D and J genes, CDR3 length, and insertions or deletions at six rearrangement sites were assigned. Within each subset, clonotype counts were normalized to the number of sorted cells before true diversity and Gini coefficients were calculated with the tcR R package. Repertoire sharing was quantified using the overlap coefficient calculated on TCRB nucleotide sequences. Out-of-frame TCRB sequences from naive cells were analyzed as a proxy for the pre-selection repertoire. TCRdb's version of the immuneACCESS table is confined to in-frame rearrangements and falls short of the full clone set. An unresolved V gene accounts for under half of the shortfall where checked; the remainder is of unknown origin. That table supplies the V and J calls and clone size; D and trimming were determined from the DNA. The sample records roughly 250,000 clones, under 70% of which are singletons. The ten largest clones represent almost 0.055% of the sample.

As regards this clone: Its antigen target is currently unknown. Per-nucleotide qualities are absent, and no much larger clonotype sits a single base away. Other nucleotide sequences from this sample produce the same CDR3.

V is reduced by 4 bases and J by 4 bases, leaving a spacing of 12 bases between them. The CDR3 numbers 13 residues from cysteine through phenylalanine. Here the CDR3 DNA is all that survives: 39 bases in frame from base 1. The germline V gene sets CDR1 to SQVTM and CDR2 to ANQGSEA. The sequence came from a man aged 25-40 years in good health. The chain is assembled from TRBV29-1 and TRBJ2-3; perhaps TRBD1 is the D gene, with 5 bases matching. Sequencing used naive CD4+ T cells from blood. Read against the paper, the sample's cell subset or site label means: true naive CD4+ T cells. The CDR3 loop reads CSVAGRAADTQYF. The sequence in DNA is TGCAGCGTTGCGGGCAGGGCGGCAGATACGCAGTATTTT.